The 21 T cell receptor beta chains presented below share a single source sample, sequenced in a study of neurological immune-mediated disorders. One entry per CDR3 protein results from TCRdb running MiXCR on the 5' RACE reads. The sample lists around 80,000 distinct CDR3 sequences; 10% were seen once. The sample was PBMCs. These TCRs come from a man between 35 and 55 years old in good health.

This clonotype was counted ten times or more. The CDR3, as DNA: TGTGCCAGCAGTTCCCGCAGGGGATCCGACACTGAAGCTTTCTTT. Protein product: CASSSRRGSDTEAFF. The gene calls are TRBV12-3 or TRBV12-4 and TRBJ1-1; perhaps TRBD1 as D (6 bases). Trimming stripped 4 bases from V and 3 bases from J, with 15 bases between. CDR3 length equals 15 residues.

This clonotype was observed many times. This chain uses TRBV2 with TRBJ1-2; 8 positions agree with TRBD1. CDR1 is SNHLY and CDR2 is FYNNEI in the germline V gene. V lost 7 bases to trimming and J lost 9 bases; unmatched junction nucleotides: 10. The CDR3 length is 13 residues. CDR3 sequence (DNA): TGTGCCAGCAAGAACAGGGGGTCCGGGAGCTACACCTTC. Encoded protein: CASKNRGSGSYTF.

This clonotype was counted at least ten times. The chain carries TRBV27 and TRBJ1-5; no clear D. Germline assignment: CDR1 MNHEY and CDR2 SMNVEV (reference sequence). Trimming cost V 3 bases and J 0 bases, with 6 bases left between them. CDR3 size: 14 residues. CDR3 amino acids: CASSFEPSNQPQHF. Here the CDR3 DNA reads TGTGCCAGCAGTTTTGAACCTAGCAATCAGCCCCAGCATTTT.

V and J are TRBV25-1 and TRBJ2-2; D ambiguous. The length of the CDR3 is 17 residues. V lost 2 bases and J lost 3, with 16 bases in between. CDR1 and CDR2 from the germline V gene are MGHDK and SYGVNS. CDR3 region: CASSEVRVPLDTGELFF. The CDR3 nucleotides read TGTGCCAGCAGTGAAGTCCGGGTGCCACTGGACACCGGGGAGCTGTTTTTT.

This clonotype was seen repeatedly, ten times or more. The chain's CDR3 is CATSRDRADTQYF. The CDR3 nucleotides read TGTGCCACCAGCAGAGATAGGGCAGATACGCAGTATTTT. This chain connects TRBV15 to TRBJ2-3; D uncertain. Trimming removed 0 bases at V and 4 bases at J, with 5 bases between. The CDR3 consists of 13 residues. CDR1 and CDR2 (germline): LNHNV, YYDKDF (reference sequence).

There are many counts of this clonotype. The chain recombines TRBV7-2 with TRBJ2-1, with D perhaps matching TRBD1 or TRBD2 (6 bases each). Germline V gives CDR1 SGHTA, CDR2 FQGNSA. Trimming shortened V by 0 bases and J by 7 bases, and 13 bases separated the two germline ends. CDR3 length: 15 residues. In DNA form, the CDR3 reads TGTGCCAGCAGCTTAGCTCAAGGGGGGTGGAATGAGCAGTTCTTC. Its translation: CASSLAQGGWNEQFF.

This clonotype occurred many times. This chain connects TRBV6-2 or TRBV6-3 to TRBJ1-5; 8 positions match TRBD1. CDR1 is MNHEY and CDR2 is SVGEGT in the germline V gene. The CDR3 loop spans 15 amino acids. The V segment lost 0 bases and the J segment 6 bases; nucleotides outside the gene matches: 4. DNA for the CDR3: TGTGCCAGCAGTTACTCCCAGGGGGCCGGTCAGCCCCAGCATTTT. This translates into CASSYSQGAGQPQHF.

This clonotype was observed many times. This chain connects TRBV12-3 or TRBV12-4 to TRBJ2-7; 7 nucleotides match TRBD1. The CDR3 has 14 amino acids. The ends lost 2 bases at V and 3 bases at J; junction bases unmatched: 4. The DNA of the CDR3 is TGTGCCAGCAGTTTAAACAGGGGTGTCTACGAGCAGTACTTC. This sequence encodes CASSLNRGVYEQYF.

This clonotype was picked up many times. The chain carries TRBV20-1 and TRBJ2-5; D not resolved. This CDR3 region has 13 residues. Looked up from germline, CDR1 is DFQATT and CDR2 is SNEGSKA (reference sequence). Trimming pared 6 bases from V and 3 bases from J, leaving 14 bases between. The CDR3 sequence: CSAEAPPEETQYF. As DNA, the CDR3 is TGCAGTGCCGAGGCCCCCCCAGAAGAGACCCAGTACTTC.

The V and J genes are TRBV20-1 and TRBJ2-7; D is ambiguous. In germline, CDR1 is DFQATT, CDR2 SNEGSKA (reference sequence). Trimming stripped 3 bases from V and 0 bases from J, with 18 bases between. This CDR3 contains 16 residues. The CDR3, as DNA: TGCAGTGCTAGCATGGTCTCGGCAGAATCCTCCTACGAGCAGTACTTC. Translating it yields CSASMVSAESSYEQYF.

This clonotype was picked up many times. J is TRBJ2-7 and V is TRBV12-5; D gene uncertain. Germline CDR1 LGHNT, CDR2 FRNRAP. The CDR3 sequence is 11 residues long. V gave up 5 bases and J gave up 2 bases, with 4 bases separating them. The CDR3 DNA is TGTGCTAGTGGTCGAACCTACGAGCAGTACTTC. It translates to CASGRTYEQYF. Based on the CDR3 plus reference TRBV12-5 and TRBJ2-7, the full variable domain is DARVTQTPRHKVTEMGQEVTMRCQPILGHNTVFWYRQTMMQGLELLAYFRNRAPLDDSGMPKDRFSAEMPDATLATLKIQPSEPRDSAVYFCASGRTYEQYFGPGTRLTVT.

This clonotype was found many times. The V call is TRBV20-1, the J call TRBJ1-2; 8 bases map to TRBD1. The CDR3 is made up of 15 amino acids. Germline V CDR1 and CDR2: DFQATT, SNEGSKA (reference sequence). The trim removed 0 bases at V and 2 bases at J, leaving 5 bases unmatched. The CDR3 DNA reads TGCAGTGCTAGAGAGCCAGGGGGCTTAAACTATGGCTACACCTTC. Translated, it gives CSAREPGGLNYGYTF.

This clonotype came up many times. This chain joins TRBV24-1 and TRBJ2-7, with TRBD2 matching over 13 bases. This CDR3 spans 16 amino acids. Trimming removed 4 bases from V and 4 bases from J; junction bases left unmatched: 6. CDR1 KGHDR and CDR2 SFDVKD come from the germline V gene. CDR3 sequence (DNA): TGTGCCACCAGTGACTCTACTAGCGGGAGGGTGTACGAGCAGTACTTC. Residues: CATSDSTSGRVYEQYF.

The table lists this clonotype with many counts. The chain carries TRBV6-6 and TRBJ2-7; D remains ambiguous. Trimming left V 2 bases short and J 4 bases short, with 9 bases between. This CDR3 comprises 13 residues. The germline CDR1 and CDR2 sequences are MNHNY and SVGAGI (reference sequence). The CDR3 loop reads CASSYHVGYEQYF. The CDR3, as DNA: TGTGCCAGCAGTTACCACGTGGGATACGAGCAGTACTTC.

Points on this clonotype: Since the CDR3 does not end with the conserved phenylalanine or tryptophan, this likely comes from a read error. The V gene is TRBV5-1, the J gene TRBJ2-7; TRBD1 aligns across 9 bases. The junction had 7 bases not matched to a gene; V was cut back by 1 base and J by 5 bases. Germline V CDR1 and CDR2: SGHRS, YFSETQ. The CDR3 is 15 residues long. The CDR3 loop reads CASSLRTGVSNEQYL. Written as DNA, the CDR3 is TGCGCCAGCAGCTTGAGGACAGGGGTTTCCAACGAGCAGTACCTC.

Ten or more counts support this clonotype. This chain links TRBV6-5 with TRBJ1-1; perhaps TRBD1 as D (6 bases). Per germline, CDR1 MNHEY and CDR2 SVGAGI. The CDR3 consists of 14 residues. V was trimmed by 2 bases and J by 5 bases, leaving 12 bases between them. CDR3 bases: TGTGCCAGCAGTTACAACCAGGGGAGGACTGAAGCTTTCTTT. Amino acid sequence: CASSYNQGRTEAFF.

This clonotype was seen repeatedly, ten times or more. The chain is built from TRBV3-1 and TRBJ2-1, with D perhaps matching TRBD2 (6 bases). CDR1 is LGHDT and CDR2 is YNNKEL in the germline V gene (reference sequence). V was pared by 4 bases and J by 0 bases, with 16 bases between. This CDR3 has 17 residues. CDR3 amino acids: CASSPRAGPASYNEQFF. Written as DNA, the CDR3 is TGTGCCAGCAGCCCCCGGGCGGGGCCCGCCTCCTACAATGAGCAGTTCTTC.

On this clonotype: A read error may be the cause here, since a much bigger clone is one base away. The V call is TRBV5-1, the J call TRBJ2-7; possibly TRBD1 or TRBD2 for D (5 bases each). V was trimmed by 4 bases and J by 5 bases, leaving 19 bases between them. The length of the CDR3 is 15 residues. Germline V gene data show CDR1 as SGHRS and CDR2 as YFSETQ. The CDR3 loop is CASSNGATSGHEQYF. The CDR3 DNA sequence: TGCGCCAGCAGCAATGGGGCAACTAGTGGGCACGAGCAGTACTTC.

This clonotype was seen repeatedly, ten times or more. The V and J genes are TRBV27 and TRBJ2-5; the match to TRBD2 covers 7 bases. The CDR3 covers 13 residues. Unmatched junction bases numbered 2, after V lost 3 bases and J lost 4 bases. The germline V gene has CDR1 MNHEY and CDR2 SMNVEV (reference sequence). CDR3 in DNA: TGTGCCAGCAGTTTGCGCGGGGGAGAGACCCAGTACTTC. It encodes CASSLRGGETQYF.

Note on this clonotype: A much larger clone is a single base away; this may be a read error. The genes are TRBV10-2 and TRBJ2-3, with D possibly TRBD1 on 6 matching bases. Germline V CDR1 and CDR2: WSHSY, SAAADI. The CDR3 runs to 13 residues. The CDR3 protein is CASRDTRTYTQYF. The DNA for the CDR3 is TGCGCCAGCCGGGACACCCGCACATATACGCAGTATTTT.

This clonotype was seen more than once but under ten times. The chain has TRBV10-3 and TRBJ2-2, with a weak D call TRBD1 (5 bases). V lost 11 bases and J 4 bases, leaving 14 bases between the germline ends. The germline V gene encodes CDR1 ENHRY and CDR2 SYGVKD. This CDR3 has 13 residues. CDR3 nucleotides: TGTGCCCTTAAGGACACTATCACCGGGGAGCTGTTTTTT. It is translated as CALKDTITGELFF.